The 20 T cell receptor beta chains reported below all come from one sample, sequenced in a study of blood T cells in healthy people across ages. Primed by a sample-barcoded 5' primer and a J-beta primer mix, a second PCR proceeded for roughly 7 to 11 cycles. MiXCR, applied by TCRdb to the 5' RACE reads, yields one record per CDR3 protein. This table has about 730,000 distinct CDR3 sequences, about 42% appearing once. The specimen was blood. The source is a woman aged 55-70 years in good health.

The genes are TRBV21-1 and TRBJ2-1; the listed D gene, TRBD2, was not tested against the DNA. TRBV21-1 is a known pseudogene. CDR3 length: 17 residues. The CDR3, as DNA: TGTGCCAGCAGCAAATTCGGACGGCCTAAACTCTACAATGAGCAGTTCTTC. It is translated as CASSKFGRPKLYNEQFF.

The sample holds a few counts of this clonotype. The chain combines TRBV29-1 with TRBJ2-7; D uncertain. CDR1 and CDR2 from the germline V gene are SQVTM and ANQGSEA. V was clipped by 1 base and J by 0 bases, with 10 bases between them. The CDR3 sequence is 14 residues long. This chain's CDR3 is CSVEGTPISYEQYF. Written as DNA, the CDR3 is TGCAGCGTTGAAGGGACGCCGATCTCCTACGAGCAGTACTTC.

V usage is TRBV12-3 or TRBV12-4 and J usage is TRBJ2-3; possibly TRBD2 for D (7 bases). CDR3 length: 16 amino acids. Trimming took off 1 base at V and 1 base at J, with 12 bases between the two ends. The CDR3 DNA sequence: TGTGCCAGCAGTTTAGGCGGGGGCTCGCGCACAGATACGCAGTATTTT. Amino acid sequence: CASSLGGGSRTDTQYF.

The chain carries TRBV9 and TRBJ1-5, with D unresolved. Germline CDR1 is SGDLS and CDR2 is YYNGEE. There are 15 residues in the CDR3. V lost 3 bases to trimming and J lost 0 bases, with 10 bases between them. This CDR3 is CASSGAVTSNQPQHF. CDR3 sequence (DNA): TGTGCCAGCAGCGGCGCCGTGACTAGCAATCAGCCCCAGCATTTT.

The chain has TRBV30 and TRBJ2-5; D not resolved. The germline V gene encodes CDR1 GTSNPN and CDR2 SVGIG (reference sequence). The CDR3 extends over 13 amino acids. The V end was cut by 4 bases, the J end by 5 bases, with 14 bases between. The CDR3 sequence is CAWTATARETQYF. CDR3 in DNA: TGTGCCTGGACCGCGACTGCGCGGGAGACCCAGTACTTC.

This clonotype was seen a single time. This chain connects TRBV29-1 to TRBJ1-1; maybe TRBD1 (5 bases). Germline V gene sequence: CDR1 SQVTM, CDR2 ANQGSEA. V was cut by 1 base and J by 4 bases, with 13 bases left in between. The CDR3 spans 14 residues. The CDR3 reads CSVEVGDRSTEAFF. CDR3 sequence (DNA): TGCAGCGTTGAAGTGGGGGACCGGAGCACTGAAGCTTTCTTT. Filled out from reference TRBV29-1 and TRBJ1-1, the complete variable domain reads SAVISQKPSRDICQRGTSLTIQCQVDSQVTMMFWYRQQPGQSLTLIATANQGSEATYESGFVIDKFPISRPNLTFSTLTVSNMSPEDSSIYLCSVEVGDRSTEAFFGQGTRLTVV.

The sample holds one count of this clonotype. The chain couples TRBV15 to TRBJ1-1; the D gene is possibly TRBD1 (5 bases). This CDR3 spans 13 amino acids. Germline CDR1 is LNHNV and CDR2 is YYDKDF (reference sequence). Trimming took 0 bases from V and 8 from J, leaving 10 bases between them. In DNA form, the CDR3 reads TGTGCCACCAGCAGAGATTGGGGCAGGGAAGCTTTCTTT. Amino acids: CATSRDWGREAFF.

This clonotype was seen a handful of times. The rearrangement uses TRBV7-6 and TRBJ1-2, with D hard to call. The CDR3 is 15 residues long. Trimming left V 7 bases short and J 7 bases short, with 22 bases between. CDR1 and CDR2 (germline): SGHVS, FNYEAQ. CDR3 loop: CASTPSGSPLVGYTF. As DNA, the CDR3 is TGTGCCAGCACCCCCTCGGGCTCCCCGCTGGTTGGCTACACCTTC.

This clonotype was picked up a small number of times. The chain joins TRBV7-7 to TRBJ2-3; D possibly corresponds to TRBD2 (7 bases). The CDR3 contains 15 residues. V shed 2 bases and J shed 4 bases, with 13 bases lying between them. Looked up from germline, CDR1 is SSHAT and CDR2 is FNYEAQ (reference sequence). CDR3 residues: CASSLMGGPPDTQYF. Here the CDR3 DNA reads TGTGCCAGCAGCTTAATGGGGGGGCCCCCAGATACGCAGTATTTT.

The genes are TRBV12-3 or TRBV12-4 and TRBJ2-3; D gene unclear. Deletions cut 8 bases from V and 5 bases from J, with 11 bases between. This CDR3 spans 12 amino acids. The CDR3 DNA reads TGTGCCAGCCGTCTCTTGGAAGATACGCAGTATTTT. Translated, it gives CASRLLEDTQYF.

CDR3 bases: TGCGCCAGCAGCTTCGCGGGGACAGGGAATGGCTACACCTTC. Amino acids: CASSFAGTGNGYTF. The rearrangement uses TRBV5-1 and TRBJ1-2; 9 bases are a match to TRBD1. V gave up 2 bases and J gave up 6 bases; unmatched junction bases: 5. Germline loops: CDR1 SGHRS, CDR2 YFSETQ. This CDR3 spans 14 amino acids.

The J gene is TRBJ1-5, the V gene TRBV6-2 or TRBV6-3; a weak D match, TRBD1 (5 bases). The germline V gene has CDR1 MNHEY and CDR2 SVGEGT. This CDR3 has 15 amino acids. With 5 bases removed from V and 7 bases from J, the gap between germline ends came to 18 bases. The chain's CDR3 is CASSPRGEVRQPQHF. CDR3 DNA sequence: TGTGCCAGCAGTCCACGGGGGGAGGTTCGCCAGCCCCAGCATTTT.

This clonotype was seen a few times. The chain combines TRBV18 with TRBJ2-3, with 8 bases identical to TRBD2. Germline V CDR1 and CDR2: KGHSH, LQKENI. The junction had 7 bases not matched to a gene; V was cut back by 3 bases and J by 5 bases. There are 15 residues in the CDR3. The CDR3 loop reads CASSPRAGVRDTQYF. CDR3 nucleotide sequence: TGTGCCAGCTCACCCAGAGCGGGAGTTAGAGATACGCAGTATTTT. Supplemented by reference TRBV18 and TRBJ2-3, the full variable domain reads NAGVMQNPRHLVRRRGQEARLRCSPMKGHSHVYWYRQLPEEGLKFMVYLQKENIIDESGMPKERFSAEFPKEGPSILRIQQVVRGDSAAYFCASSPRAGVRDTQYFGPGTRLTVL.

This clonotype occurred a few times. CDR3 sequence (DNA): TGCGCCAGCAGCATCGACAGTGGCAATGAGCAGTTCTTC. It specifies CASSIDSGNEQFF. This chain uses TRBV5-1 with TRBJ2-1; a weak D match, TRBD1 (5 bases). CDR1 is SGHRS, CDR2 YFSETQ, per germline. V lost 4 bases and J 6 bases, leaving 11 bases between the germline ends. The CDR3 has 13 residues.

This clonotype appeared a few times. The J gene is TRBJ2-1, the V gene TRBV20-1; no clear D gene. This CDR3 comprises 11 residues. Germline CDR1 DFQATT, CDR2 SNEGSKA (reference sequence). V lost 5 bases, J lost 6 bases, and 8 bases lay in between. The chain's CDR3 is CSAELGNEQFF. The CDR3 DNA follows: TGCAGTGCTGAACTGGGCAATGAGCAGTTCTTC.

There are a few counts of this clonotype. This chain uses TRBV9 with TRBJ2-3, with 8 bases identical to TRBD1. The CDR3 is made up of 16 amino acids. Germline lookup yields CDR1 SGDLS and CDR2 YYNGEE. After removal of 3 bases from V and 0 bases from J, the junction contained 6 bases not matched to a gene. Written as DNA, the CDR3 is TGTGCCAGCAGCGGGACAGGGTTCGTTAGCACAGATACGCAGTATTTT. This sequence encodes CASSGTGFVSTDTQYF.

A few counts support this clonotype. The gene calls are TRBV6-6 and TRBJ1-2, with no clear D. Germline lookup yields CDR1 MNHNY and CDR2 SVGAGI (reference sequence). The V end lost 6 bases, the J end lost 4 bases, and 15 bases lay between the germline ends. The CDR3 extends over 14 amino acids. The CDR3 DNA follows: TGTGCCAGCAGCCCTCCGTTAAGCCCCTATGGCTACACCTTC. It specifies CASSPPLSPYGYTF.

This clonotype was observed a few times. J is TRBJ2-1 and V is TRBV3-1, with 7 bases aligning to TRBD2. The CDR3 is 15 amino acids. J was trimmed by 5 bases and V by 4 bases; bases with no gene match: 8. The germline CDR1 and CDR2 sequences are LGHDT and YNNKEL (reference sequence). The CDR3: CASSPRLAPHNEQFF. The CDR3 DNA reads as TGTGCCAGCAGCCCCCGACTAGCCCCTCACAATGAGCAGTTCTTC.

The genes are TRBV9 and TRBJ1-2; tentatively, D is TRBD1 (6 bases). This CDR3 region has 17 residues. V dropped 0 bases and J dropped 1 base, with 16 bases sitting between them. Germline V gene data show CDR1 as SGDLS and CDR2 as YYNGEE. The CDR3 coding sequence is TGTGCCAGCAGCGTAGAATTGGGGGCAGGAATTAACTATGGCTACACCTTC. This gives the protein CASSVELGAGINYGYTF.

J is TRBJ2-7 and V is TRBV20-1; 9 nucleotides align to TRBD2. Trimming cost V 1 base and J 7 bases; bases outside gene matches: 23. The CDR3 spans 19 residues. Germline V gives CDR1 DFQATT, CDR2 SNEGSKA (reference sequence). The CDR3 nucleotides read TGCAGTGCTAGAGCTACGAGGAGAGGGGGCGGGAGGGCTGGTAATGAGCAGTACTTC. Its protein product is CSARATRRGGGRAGNEQYF.